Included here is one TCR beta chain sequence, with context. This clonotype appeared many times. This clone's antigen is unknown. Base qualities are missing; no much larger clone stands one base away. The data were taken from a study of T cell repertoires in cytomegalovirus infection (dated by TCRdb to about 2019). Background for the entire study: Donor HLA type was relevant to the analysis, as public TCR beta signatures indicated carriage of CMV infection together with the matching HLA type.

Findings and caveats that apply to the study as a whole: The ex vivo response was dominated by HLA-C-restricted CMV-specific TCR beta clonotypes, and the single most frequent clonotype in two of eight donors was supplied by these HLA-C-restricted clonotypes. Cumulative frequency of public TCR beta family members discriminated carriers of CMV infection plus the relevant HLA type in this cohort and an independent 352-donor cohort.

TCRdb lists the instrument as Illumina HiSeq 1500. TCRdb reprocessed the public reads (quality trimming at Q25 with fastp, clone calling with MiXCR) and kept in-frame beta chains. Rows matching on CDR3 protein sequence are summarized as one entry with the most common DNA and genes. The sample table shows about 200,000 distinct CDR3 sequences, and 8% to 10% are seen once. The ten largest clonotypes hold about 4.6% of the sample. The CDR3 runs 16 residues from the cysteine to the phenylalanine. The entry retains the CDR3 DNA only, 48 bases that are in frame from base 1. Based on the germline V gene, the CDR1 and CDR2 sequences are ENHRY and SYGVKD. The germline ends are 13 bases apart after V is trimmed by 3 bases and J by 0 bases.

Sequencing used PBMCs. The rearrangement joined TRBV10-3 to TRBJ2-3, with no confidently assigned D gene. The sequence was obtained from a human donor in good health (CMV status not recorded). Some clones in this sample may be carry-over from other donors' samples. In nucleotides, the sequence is TGTGCCATCAGTGACCCCCGAGGACCTAGCACAGATACGCAGTATTTT. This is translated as CAISDPRGPSTDTQYF.